The entry below describes one T cell receptor beta chain. This sample was included in a study of CDR3 diversity in severe acne. TCRdb independently ran MiXCR on the PCR reads; one entry per CDR3 protein. This repertoire shows roughly 93,000 distinct CDR3 sequences, approximately 49% found once; its top ten account for 11%. The sequencing input was blood. The receptor was isolated from a male donor with severe acne vulgaris.

CDR3 DNA: TGCGCCAGCAGCTTGGACAGGGTGAACTACGAGCAGTACTTC. It encodes CASSLDRVNYEQYF. This chain uses TRBV5-1 with TRBJ2-7; D is perhaps TRBD1 (6 bases). Germline CDR1 SGHRS, CDR2 YFSETQ. Trimming shortened V by 0 bases and J by 3 bases, and 10 bases separated the two germline ends. The CDR3 spans 14 residues.